This T cell receptor (beta chain) emerged from a study of technical replicates of blood from a few donors. Using immunoSEQ multiplex PCR, the repertoire was profiled, and TCRdb retains in-frame clones only, with some absent. The data contain roughly 65,000 clones, approximately 83% of them singletons. The origin of this receptor is a human donor in good health. Some clones in this sample may be carry-over from other donors' samples. What was sequenced was PBMCs.

In DNA form, the CDR3 reads TGTGCCAGCAGCTTAGCGCCGACATTGCCTTCCTACGAGCAGTACTTC. Protein sequence: CASSLAPTLPSYEQYF. The chain has TRBV7-7 and TRBJ2-7; no definite D call. The CDR3 is 16 residues long. Germline V CDR1 and CDR2: SSHAT, FNYEAQ (reference sequence). Trimming left V 0 bases short and J 1 base short, with 13 bases between. The full variable domain, in which reference TRBV7-7 and TRBJ2-7 provide the parts outside the CDR3, is GAGVSQSPRYKVTKRGQDVTLRCDPISSHATLYWYQQALGQGPEFLTYFNYEAQPDKSGLPSDRFSAERPEGSISTLTIQRTEQRDSAMYRCASSLAPTLPSYEQYFGPGTRLTVT.